Here is one T cell receptor beta chain with its context. What it binds is not known. These data are taken from a study of post-analysis software for immune sequencing data. The length of the CDR3 is 13 residues. Per germline, CDR1 SQVTM and CDR2 ANQGSEA. V lost 0 bases to trimming and J lost 2 bases, with 4 bases between them. Incorporated into the TCR beta cDNA libraries were unique molecular identifiers, which served to reduce PCR and sequencing biases. With roughly 0.95 to 11 million T cells as the source, a few hundred thousand cDNA molecules resulted. TCRdb itself ran the PCR reads through MiXCR, one entry per CDR3 protein. The top ten clones hold around 0.6% of a sample with roughly 800,000 distinct CDR3 sequences, 25% to 30% of them seen once. Study-wide points: Normalized Chao1 diversity was significantly reduced in patients versus controls. Co-batched samples clustered tightly together by F measure. About five TRBV segments occurring more often in patients than controls included TRBV5-6, TRBV5-1 and TRBV20-1.

The J gene is TRBJ1-4, the V gene TRBV29-1; no reliable D call. The sequenced sample consisted of blood. This clonotype originated in a girl aged 10 to 17 with multiple sclerosis. The CDR3 coding sequence is TGCAGCGTTGAAGATCGGACTAATGAAAAACTGTTTTTT. Its protein product is CSVEDRTNEKLFF.